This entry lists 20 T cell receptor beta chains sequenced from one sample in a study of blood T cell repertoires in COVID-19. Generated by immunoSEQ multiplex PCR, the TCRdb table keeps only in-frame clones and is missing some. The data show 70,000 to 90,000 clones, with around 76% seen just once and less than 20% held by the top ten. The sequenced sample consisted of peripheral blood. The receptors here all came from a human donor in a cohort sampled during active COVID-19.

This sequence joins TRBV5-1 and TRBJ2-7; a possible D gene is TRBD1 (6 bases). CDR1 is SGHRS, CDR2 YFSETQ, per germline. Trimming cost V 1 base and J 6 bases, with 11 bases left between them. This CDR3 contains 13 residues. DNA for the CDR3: TGCGCCAGCAGCTTGTTGGGGGCCCGCGAGCAGTACTTC. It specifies CASSLLGAREQYF.

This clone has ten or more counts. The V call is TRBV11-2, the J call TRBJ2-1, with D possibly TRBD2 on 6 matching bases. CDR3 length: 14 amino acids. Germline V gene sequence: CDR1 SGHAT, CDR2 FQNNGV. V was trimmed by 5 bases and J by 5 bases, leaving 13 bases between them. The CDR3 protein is CASSPRVADNEQFF. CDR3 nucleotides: TGTGCCAGCAGCCCTCGGGTAGCGGACAATGAGCAGTTCTTC.

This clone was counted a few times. The chain's CDR3 is CATREGDTEAFF. For the CDR3, the DNA is TGTGCCACCAGGGAGGGTGACACTGAAGCTTTCTTT. This chain joins TRBV24-1 and TRBJ1-1; D ambiguous. Trimming took 7 bases from V and 3 from J, leaving 8 bases between them. This CDR3 is 12 amino acids long. In germline, CDR1 is KGHDR, CDR2 SFDVKD.

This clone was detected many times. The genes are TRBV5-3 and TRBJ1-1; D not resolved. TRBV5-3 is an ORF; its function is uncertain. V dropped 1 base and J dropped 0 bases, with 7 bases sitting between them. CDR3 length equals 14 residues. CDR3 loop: CARSLTYMNTEAFF. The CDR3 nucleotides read TGTGCCAGAAGCTTGACATACATGAACACTGAAGCTTTCTTT.

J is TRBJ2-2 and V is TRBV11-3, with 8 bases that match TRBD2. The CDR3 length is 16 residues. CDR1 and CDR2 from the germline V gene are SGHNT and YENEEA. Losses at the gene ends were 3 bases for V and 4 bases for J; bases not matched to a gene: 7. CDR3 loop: CASSFRAGVFTGELFF. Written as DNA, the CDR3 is TGTGCCAGCAGCTTTAGAGCGGGAGTGTTCACCGGGGAGCTGTTTTTT.

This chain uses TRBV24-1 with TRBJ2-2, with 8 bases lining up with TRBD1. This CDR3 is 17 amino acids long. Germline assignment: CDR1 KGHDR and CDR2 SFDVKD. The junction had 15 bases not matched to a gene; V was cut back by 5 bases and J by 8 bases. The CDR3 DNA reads TGTGCCACCAGTGCCTCGTCAGGGGGCGTTTGGGAAGGGGAGCTGTTTTTT. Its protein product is CATSASSGGVWEGELFF.

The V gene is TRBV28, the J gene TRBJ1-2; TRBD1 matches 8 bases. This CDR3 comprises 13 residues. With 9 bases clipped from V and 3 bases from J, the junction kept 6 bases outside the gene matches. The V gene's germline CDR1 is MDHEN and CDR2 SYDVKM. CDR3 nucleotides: TGTGCCAGTCGGAAGACAGGGGACTATGGCTACACCTTC. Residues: CASRKTGDYGYTF.

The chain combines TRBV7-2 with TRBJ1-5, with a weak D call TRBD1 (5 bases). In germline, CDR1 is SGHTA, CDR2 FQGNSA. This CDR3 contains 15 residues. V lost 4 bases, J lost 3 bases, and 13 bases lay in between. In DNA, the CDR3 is TGTGCCAGCAGCTGGGGCTCGACAGACAATCAGCCCCAGCATTTT. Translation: CASSWGSTDNQPQHF.

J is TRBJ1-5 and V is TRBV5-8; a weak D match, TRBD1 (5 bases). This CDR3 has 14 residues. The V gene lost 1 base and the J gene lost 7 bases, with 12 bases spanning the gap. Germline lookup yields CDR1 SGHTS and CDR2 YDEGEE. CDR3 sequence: CASSLLGVGQPQHF. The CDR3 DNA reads TGTGCCAGCAGCTTGCTAGGGGTGGGCCAGCCCCAGCATTTT.

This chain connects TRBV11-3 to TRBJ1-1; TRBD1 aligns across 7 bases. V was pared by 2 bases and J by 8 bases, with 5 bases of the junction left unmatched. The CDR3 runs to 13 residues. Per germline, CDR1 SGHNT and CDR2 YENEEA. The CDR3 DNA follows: TGTGCCAGCAGCTTACCTCCGGACAGGGAAGCTTTCTTT. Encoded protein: CASSLPPDREAFF. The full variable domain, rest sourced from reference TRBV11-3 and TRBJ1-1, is EAGVVQSPRYKIIEKKQPVAFWCNPISGHNTLYWYLQNLGQGPELLIRYENEEAVDDSQLPKDRFSAERLKGVDSTLKIQPAELGDSAVYLCASSLPPDREAFFGQGTRLTVV.

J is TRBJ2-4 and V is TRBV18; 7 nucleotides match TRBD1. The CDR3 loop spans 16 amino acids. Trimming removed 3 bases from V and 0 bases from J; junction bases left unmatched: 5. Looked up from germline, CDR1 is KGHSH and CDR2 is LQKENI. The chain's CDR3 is CASSPDDREAKNIQYF. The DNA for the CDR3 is TGTGCCAGCTCACCCGACGACAGGGAAGCCAAAAACATTCAGTACTTC.

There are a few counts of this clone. The CDR3 coding sequence is TGTGCCAGCAGCTTATTTCGCGGGTCTAACTATGGCTACACCTTC. Translated: CASSLFRGSNYGYTF. V usage is TRBV11-2 and J usage is TRBJ1-2; no definite D call. Germline V gene lookup returns CDR1 SGHAT and CDR2 FQNNGV. Trimming shortened V by 2 bases and J by 0 bases, and 10 bases separated the two germline ends. The CDR3 runs 15 residues. Based on the CDR3 plus reference TRBV11-2 and TRBJ1-2, the full variable domain is EAGVAQSPRYKIIEKRQSVAFWCNPISGHATLYWYQQILGQGPKLLIQFQNNGVVDDSQLPKDRFSAERLKGVDSTLKIQPAKLEDSAVYLCASSLFRGSNYGYTFGSGTRLTVV.

The DNA of the CDR3 is TGTGCCAGCAGCCAGCCAGACAGGGGGCCCGGCGGCTACACCTTC. This codes for CASSQPDRGPGGYTF. This chain uses TRBV3-1 (or the pseudogene TRBV3-2) with TRBJ1-2, with 10 nucleotides matching TRBD1. This CDR3 is 15 amino acids long. The ends lost 3 bases at V and 8 bases at J; junction bases unmatched: 9. Germline loops: CDR1 LGHDT, CDR2 YNNKEL (reference sequence).

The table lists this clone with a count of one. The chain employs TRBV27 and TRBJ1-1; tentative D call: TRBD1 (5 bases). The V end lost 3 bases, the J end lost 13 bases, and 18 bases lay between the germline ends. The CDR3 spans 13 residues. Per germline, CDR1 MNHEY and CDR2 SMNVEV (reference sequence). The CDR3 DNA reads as TGTGCCAGCAGTTTGACAGTCCCAGGAGTGGTTTTCTTT. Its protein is CASSLTVPGVVFF.

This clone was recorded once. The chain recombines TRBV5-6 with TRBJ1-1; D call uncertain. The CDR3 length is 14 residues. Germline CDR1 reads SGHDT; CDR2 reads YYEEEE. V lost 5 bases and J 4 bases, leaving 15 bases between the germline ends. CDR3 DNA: TGTGCCAGCAGACGCACACGAGGATTCACTGAAGCTTTCTTT. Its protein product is CASRRTRGFTEAFF.

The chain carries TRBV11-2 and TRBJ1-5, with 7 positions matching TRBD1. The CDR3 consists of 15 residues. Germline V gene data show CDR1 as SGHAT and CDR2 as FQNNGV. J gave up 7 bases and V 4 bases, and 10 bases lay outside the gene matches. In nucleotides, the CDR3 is TGTGCCAGCAGCTCCCACAGGGGTAGGGGGCAGCCCCAGCATTTT. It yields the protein CASSSHRGRGQPQHF.

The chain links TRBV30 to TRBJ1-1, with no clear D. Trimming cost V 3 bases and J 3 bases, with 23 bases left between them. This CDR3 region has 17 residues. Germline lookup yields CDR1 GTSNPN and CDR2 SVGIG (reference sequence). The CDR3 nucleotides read TGTGCCTGGAGAATCGGGAAAATTAGCATATCGGACACTGAAGCTTTCTTT. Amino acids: CAWRIGKISISDTEAFF. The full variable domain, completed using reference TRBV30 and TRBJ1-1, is SQTIHQWPATLVQPVGSPLSLECTVEGTSNPNLYWYRQAAGRGLQLLFYSVGIGQISSEVPQNLSASRPQDRQFILSSKKLLLSDSGFYLCAWRIGKISISDTEAFFGQGTRLTVV.

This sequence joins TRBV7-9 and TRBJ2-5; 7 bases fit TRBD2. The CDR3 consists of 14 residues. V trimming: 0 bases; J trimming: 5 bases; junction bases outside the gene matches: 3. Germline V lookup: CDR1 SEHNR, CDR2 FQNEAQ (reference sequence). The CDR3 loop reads CASSLAGGPETQYF. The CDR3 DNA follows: TGTGCCAGCAGCTTAGCGGGAGGGCCGGAGACCCAGTACTTC.

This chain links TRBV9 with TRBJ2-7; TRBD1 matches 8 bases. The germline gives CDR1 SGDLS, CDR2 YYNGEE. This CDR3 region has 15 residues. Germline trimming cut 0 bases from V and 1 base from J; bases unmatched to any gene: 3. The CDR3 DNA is TGTGCCAGCAGCGTAGGCCGGGACAGGTCCTACGAGCAGTACTTC. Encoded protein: CASSVGRDRSYEQYF.

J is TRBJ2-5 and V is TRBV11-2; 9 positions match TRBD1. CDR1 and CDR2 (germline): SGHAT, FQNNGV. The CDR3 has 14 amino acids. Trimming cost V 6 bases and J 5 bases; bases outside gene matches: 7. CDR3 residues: CASSFQDRGETQYF. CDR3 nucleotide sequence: TGTGCCAGCAGTTTCCAAGACAGGGGGGAGACCCAGTACTTC.